This TCR beta chain was profiled in a study of T cells of healthy individuals. TCRdb ran MiXCR on the 5' RACE reads and lists one entry per CDR3 protein. The profile shows about 96,000 distinct CDR3 sequences, approximately 15% of them singletons. This clonotype was recorded a few times. The V gene's germline CDR1 is SEHNR and CDR2 FQNEAQ (reference sequence). Trimming cost V 3 bases and J 2 bases, with 12 bases left between them. This CDR3 is built from 15 residues. This clonotype originated in a human donor in good health. This chain uses TRBV7-9 with TRBJ2-3, with D hard to call. For the CDR3, the DNA is TGTGCCAGCAGCTTTAGAGGAAGGCTCACAGATACGCAGTATTTT. Translating it yields CASSFRGRLTDTQYF.